This T cell receptor beta chain originates from a study of beta chain features in type 1 diabetes. Study-wide findings and caveats: Among all four CD4+ subsets, Type 1 diabetes patients had TCRB CDR3s that were moderately but significantly shorter.

Expressed TCRB transcripts were sequenced because the entire RNA isolate underwent reverse transcription. Reads from naive, central memory and regulatory T cell samples averaged around 3.5 million. The protocol was immunoSEQ multiplex PCR, while the TCRdb copy is restricted to in-frame clones and leaves out a portion. The sample records around 240,000 clones, around 15% being singletons. In its sample, this clone was seen a few times. The antigen remains unidentified. Trimming cost V 0 bases and J 14 bases; bases outside gene matches: 14. Looked up from germline, CDR1 is SQVTM and CDR2 is ANQGSEA. CDR3 length: 15 amino acids. Isolation of CD4+ naive, central memory, regulatory and stem cell-like memory cells was achieved by sorting via CD45RO/CCR7/CD25/CD127/CD95/CD27.

This sequence joins TRBV29-1 and TRBJ2-1; 9 bases map to TRBD2. Sequenced input: naive CD4+ T cells from blood. This TCR came from a man under 40 with type 1 diabetes. In DNA form, the CDR3 reads TGCAGCGTTGAAGACACAAGCGGGAGGATTATTACCGAGTTCTTC. This codes for CSVEDTSGRIITEFF.